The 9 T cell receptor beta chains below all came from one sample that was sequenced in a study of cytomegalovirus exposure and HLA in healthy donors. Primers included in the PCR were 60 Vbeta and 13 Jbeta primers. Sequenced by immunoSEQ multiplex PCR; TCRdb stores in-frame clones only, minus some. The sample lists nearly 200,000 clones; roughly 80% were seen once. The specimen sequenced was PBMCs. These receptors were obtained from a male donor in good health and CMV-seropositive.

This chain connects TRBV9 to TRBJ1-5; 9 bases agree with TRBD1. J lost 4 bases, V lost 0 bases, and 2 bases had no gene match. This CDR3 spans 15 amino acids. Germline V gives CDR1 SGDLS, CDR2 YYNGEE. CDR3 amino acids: CASSVGTGANQPQHF. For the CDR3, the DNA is TGTGCCAGCAGCGTAGGGACAGGGGCTAATCAGCCCCAGCATTTT.

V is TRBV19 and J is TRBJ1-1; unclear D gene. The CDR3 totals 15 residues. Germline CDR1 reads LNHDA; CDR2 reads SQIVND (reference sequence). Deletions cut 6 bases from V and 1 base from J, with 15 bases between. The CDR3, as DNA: TGTGCCAGTAGGCAGGAGGGAATTTCGAACACTGAAGCTTTCTTT. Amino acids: CASRQEGISNTEAFF.

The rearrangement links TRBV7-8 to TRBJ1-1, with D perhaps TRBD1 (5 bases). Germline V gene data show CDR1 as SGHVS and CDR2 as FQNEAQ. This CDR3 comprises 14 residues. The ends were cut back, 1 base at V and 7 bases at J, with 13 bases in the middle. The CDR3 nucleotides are TGTGCCAGCAGCTTAGTGCAGGGCCCAGTTGAAGCTTTCTTT. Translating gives CASSLVQGPVEAFF.

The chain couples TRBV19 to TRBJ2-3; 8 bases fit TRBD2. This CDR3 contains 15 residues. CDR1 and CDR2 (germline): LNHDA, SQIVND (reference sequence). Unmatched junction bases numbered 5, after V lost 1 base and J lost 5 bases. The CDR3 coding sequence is TGTGCCAGTAGTATAGGTCAGCGGGGGCAAGATACGCAGTATTTT. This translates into CASSIGQRGQDTQYF.

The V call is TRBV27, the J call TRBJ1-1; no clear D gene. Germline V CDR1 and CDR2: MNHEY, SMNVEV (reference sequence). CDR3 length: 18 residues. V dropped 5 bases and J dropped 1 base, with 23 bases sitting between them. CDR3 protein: CASSQKGLSMVGNTEAFF. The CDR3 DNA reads TGTGCCAGCAGTCAAAAAGGACTTAGCATGGTAGGGAACACTGAAGCTTTCTTT.

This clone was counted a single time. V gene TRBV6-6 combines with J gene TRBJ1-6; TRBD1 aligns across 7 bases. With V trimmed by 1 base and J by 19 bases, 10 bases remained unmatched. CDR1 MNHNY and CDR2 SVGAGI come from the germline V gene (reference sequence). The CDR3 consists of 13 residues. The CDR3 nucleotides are TGTGCCAGCAGTTACTACACCGGACAGGTCCTTCACTTT. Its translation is CASSYYTGQVLHF.

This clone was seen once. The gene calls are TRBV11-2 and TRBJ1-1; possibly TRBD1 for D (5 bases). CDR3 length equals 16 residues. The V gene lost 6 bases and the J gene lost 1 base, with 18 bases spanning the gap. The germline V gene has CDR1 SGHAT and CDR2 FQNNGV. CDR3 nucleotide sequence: TGTGCCAGCAGTTGGGGCCAGGGTGCTAGGAACACTGAAGCTTTCTTT. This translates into CASSWGQGARNTEAFF.

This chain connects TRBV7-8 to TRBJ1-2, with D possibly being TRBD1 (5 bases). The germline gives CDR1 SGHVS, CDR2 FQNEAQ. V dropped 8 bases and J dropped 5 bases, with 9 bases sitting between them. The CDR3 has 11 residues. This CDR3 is CASGGFYGYTF. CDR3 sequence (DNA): TGTGCCAGCGGGGGGTTTTATGGCTACACCTTC.

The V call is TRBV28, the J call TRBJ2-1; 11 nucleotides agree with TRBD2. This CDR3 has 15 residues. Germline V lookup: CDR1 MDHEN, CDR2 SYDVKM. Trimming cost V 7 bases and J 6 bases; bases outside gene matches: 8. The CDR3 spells CASTPGLAELNEQFF. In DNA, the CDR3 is TGTGCCAGCACCCCGGGACTAGCGGAACTCAATGAGCAGTTCTTC.